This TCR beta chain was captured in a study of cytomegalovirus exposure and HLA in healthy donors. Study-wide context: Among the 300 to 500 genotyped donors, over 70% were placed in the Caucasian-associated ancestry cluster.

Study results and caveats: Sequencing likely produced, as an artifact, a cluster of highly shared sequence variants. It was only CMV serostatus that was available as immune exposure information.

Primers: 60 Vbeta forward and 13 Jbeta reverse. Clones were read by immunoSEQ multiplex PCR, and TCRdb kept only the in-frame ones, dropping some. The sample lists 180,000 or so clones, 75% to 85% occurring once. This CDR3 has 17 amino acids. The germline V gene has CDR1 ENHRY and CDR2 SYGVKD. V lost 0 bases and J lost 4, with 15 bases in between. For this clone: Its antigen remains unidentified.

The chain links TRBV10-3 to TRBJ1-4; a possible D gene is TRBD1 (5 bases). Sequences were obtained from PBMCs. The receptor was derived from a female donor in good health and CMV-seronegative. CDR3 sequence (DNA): TGTGCCATCAGTGAGTCGGTGTCCTGGGGCATTAATGAAAAACTGTTTTTT. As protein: CAISESVSWGINEKLFF.